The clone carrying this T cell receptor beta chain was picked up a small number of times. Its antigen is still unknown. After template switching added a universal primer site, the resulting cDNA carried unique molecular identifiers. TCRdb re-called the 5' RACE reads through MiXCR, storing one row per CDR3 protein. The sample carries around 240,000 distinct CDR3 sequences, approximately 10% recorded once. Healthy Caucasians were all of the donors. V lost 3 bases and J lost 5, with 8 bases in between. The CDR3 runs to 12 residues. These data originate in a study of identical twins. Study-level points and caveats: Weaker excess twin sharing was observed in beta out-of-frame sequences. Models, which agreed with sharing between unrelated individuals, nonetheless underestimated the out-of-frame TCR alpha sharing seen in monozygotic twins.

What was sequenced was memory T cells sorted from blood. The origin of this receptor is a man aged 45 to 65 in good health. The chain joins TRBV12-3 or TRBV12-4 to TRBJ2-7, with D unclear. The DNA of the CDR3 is TGTGCCAGCAGTTTTAATAGGGACGAGCAGTACTTC. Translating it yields CASSFNRDEQYF.